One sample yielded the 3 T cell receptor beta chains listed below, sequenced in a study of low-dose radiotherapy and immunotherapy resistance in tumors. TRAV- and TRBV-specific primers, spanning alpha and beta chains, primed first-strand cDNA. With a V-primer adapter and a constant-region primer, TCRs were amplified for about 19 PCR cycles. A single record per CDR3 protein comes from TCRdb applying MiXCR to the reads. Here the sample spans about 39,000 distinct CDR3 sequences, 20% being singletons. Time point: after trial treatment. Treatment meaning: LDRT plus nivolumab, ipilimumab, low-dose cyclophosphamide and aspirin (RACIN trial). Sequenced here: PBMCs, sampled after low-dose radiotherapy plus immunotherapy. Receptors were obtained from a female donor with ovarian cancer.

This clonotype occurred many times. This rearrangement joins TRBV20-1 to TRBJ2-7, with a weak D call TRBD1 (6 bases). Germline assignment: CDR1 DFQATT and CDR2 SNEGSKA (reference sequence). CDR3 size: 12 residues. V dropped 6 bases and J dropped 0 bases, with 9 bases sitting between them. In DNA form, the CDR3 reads TGCAGTGCCGCAGGGGACTCCTACGAGCAGTACTTC. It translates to CSAAGDSYEQYF.

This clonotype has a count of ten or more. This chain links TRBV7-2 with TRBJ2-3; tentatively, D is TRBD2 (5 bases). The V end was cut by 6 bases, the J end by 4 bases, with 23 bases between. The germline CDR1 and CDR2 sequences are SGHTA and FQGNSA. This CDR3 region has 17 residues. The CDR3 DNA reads TGTGCCAGCAGTCCACCTTTCCTAGCAAGGAGCGCAGATACGCAGTATTTT. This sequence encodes CASSPPFLARSADTQYF.

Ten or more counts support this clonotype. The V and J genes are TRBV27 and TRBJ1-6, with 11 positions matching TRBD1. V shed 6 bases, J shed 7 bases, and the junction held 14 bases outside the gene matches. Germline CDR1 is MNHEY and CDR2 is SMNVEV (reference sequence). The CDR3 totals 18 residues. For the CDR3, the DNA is TGTGCCAGCAGGAAGCCGGGACAGGGGGATCCGGGGAATTCACCCCTCCACTTT. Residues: CASRKPGQGDPGNSPLHF.